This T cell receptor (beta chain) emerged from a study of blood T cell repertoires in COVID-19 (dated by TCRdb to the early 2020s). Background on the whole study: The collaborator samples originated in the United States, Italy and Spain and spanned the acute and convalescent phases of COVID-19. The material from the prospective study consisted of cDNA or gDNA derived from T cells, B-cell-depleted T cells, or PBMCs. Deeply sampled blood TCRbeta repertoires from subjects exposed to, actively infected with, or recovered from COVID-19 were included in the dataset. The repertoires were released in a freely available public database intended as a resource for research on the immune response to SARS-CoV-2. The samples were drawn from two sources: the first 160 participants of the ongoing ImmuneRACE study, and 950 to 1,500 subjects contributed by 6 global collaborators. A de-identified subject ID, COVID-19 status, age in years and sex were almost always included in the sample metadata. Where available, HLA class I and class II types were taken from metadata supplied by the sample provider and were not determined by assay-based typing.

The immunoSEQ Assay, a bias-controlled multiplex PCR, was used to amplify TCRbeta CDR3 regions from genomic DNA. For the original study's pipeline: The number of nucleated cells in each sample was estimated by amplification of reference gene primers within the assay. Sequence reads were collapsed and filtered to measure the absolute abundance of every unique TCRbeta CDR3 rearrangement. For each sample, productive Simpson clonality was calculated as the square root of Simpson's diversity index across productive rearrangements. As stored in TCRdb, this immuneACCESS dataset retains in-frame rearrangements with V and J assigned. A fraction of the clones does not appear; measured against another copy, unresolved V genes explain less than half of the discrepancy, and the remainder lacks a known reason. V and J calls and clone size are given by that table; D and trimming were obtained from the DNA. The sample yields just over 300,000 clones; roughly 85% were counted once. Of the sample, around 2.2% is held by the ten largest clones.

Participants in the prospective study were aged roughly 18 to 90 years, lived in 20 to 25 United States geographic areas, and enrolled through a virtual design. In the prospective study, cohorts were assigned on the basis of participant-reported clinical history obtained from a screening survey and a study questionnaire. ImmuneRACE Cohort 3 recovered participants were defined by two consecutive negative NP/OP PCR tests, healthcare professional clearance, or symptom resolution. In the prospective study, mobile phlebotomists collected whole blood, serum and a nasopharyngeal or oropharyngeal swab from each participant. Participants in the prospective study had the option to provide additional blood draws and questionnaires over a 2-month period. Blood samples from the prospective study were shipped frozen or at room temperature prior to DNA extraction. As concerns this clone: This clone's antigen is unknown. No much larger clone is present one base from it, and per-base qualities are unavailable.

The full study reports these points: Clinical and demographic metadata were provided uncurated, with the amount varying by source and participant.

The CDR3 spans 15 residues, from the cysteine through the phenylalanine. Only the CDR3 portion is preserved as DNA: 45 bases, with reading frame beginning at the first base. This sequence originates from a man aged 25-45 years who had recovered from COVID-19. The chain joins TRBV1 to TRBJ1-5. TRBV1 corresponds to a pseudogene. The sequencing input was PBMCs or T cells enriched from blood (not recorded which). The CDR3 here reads CTSSHEAFGNQPQHF. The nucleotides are TGCACCAGCAGCCATGAGGCGTTCGGCAATCAGCCCCAGCATTTT.